What follows is one T cell receptor (beta chain) and its context. Its antigen remains unidentified. This entry belongs to a study of T-cell memory formation after mild COVID-19. Study findings and constraints: Clones shrinking from day 15 to 85 showed even CD4/CD8 mixes; later expanders tilted CD4+.

TCRdb reprocessed the 5' RACE reads via MiXCR and lists one record per CDR3 protein. The repertoire holds about 140,000 distinct CDR3 sequences, with approximately 15% as singletons. The CDR3 runs to 16 residues. The V end lost 5 bases, the J end lost 3 bases, and 17 bases lay between the germline ends. Germline V gene data show CDR1 as SGHVS and CDR2 as FQNEAQ. What was sequenced was PBMCs or a T cell subset sorted from them (not recorded which). The clonotype was recovered from an adult woman who had mild COVID-19 (a few samples of this study predate the infection). Cell type and time point are not known. The genes are TRBV7-8 and TRBJ2-1; D tentatively reads TRBD1 or TRBD2 (5 bases each). The chain's CDR3 is CASSPKSGAHYNEQFF. CDR3 DNA sequence: TGTGCCAGCAGCCCCAAATCCGGGGCTCACTACAATGAGCAGTTCTTC.